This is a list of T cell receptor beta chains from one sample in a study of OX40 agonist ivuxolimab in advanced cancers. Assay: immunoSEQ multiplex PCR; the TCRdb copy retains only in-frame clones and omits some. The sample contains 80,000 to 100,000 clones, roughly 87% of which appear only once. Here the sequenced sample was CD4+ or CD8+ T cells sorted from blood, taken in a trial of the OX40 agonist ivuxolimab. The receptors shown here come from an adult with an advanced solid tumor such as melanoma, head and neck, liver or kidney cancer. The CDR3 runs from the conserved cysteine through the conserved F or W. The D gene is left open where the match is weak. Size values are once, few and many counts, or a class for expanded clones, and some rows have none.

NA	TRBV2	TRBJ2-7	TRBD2	CASSASSGGAYEQYF	TGTGCCAGCAGTGCCTCTAGCGGGGGGGCCTACGAGCAGTACTTC
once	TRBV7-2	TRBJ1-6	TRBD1	CASSPGQGLPLHF	TGTGCCAGCAGCCCCGGACAGGGACTACCCCTCCACTTT
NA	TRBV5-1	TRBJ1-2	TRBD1	CASSLAPTGTNYGYTF	TGCGCCAGCAGCTTGGCTCCGACAGGGACTAACTATGGCTACACCTTC
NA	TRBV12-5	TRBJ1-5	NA	CASGRGVNQPQHF	TGTGCTAGTGGCAGGGGAGTCAATCAGCCCCAGCATTTT
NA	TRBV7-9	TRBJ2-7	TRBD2	CASSLGTSGGPSYEQYF	TGTGCCAGCAGCCTAGGGACTAGCGGGGGCCCCTCCTACGAGCAGTACTTC
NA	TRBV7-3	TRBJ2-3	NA	CASSRDNTDTQYF	TGTGCCAGCAGCAGAGACAACACAGATACGCAGTATTTT
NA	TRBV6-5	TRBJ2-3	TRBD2	CASSRAGGTTPTQYF	TGTGCCAGCAGTCGAGCGGGGGGAACCACCCCTACGCAGTATTTT
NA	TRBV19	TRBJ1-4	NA	CASSIEGGRLNEKLFF	TGTGCCAGTAGTATAGAAGGTGGCAGATTGAATGAAAAACTGTTTTTT
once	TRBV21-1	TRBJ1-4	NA	CASSTDRGGEKLFF	TGTGCCAGCAGCACGGACAGGGGTGGTGAAAAACTGTTTTTT
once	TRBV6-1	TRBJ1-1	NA	CASSEGTPMGAFF	TGTGCCAGCAGTGAAGGAACCCCCATGGGAGCTTTCTTT
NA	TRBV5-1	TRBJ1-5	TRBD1	CASSWGGTGPNQPQHF	TGCGCCAGCAGCTGGGGTGGGACAGGACCGAATCAGCCCCAGCATTTT
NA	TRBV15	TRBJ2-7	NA	CATSRDLVEQYF	TGTGCCACCAGCAGAGATTTGGTGGAGCAGTACTTC
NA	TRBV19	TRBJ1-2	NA	CASSPGRGNYGYTF	TGTGCCAGTAGTCCGGGACGGGGCAACTATGGCTACACCTTC
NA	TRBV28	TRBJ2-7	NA	CASSPRLSYEQYF	TGTGCCAGCAGTCCGAGGTTATCCTACGAGCAGTACTTC
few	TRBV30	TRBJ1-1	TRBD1	CAWRRGPGTEAFF	TGTGCCTGGAGAAGGGGGCCGGGCACTGAAGCTTTCTTT
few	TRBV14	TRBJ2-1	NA	CASSQTVGSSYNEQFF	TGTGCCAGCAGCCAAACGGTTGGGAGCTCCTACAATGAGCAGTTCTTC
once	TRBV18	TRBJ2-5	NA	CASSGGTTGTQYF	TGTGCCAGCTCAGGAGGGACAACGGGGACCCAGTACTTC
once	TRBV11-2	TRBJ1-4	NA	CASSSLKWGTNEKLFF	TGTGCCAGCAGCTCTCTCAAGTGGGGAACTAATGAAAAACTGTTTTTT
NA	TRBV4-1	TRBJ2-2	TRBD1	CASSQPRTGTGELFF	TGCGCCAGCAGCCAACCCCGGACAGGAACCGGGGAGCTGTTTTTT
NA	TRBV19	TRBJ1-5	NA	CASIGGGGSQPQHF	TGTGCCAGTATCGGGGGAGGAGGAAGCCAGCCCCAGCATTTT
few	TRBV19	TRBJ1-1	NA	CASKIFTEAFF	TGTGCCAGTAAAATCTTCACTGAAGCTTTCTTT
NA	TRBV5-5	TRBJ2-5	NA	CASHRIWSQETQYF	TGTGCCAGCCATCGAATCTGGAGCCAAGAGACCCAGTACTTC
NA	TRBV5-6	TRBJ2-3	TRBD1	CASSTGTGGPDTQYF	TGTGCCAGCAGCACCGGGACAGGGGGCCCAGATACGCAGTATTTT
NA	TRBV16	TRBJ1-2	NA	CASSQGGEGHGYTF	TGTGCCAGCAGCCAGGGTGGAGAGGGACATGGCTACACCTTC
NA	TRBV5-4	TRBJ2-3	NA	CASSSGQKSTDTQYF	TGTGCCAGCAGCTCTGGACAGAAGAGCACAGATACGCAGTATTTT
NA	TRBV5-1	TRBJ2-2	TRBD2	CASSYFPGLAGGTGELFF	TGCGCCAGCAGCTACTTTCCGGGACTAGCGGGGGGGACCGGGGAGCTGTTTTTT
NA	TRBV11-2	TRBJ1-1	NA	CASSLSLMNTEAFF	TGTGCCAGCAGCTTGAGCCTTATGAACACTGAAGCTTTCTTT
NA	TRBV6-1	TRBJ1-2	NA	CASSGGGAYGYTF	TGTGCCAGCAGTGGGGGAGGGGCCTATGGCTACACCTTC
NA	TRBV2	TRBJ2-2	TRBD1	CASSVGRTGNTGELFF	TGTGCCAGCAGTGTTGGCCGGACAGGGAATACCGGGGAGCTGTTTTTT
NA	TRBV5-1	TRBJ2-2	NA	CASSDSLNTGELFF	TGCGCCAGCAGCGACAGTCTGAACACCGGGGAGCTGTTTTTT
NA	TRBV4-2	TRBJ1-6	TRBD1	CASSPGTAGSPLHF	TGTGCCAGCAGCCCCGGGACAGCGGGATCACCCCTCCACTTT
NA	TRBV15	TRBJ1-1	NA	CATSRSGQNTEAFF	TGTGCCACCAGCAGGAGCGGACAGAACACTGAAGCTTTCTTT
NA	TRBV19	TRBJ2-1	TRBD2	CASSMGSGGPYNEQFF	TGTGCCAGTAGTATGGGCAGCGGGGGCCCCTACAATGAGCAGTTCTTC
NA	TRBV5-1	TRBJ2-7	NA	CASSSGTATRSYEQYF	TGCGCCAGCAGCTCGGGGACAGCGACTAGGTCCTACGAGCAGTACTTC
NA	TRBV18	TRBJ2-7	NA	CASSPLFQGIEQYF	TGTGCCAGCTCACCACTATTTCAGGGGATCGAGCAGTACTTC
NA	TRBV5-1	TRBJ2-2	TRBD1	CASSSSGQRNTGELFF	TGCGCCAGCAGCTCCTCGGGACAGAGGAACACCGGGGAGCTGTTTTTT
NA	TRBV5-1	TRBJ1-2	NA	CASSLDGQDNYGYTF	TGCGCCAGCAGCTTGGACGGCCAGGACAACTATGGCTACACCTTC
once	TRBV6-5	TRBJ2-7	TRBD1	CASSYSGTGGYEQYF	TGTGCCAGCAGTTACTCAGGGACAGGGGGGTACGAGCAGTACTTC
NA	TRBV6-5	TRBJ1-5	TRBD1	CASSSVQGEAQHF	TGTGCCAGCAGTTCGGTGCAGGGGGAAGCCCAGCATTTT
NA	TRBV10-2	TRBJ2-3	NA	CASKGQGVLDTQYF	TGCGCCAGCAAAGGGCAGGGCGTTCTGGATACGCAGTATTTT
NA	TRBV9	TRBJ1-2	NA	CASSVGWTRSYGYTF	TGTGCCAGCAGCGTAGGGTGGACAAGGTCCTATGGCTACACCTTC
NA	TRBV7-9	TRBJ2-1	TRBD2	CASSLIAGVYNEQFF	TGTGCCAGCAGCTTGATAGCGGGGGTATACAATGAGCAGTTCTTC
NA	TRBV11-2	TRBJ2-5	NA	CASSWGDSITKTQYF	TGTGCCAGCAGCTGGGGAGACTCCATAACAAAGACCCAGTACTTC
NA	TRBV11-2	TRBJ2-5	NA	CASSPGLQETQYF	TGTGCCAGCAGCCCCGGGCTCCAAGAGACCCAGTACTTC
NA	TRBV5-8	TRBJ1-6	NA	CASTYVRSNSPLHF	TGTGCCAGCACCTACGTTCGGAGCAATTCACCCCTCCACTTT
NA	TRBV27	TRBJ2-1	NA	CASSRSASSSYNEQFF	TGTGCCAGCAGTCGGTCGGCCTCCAGCTCCTACAATGAGCAGTTCTTC
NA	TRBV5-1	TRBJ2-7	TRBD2	CASSSRAGGRSGEQYF	TGCGCCAGCAGCTCGCGAGCGGGGGGGAGATCGGGCGAGCAGTACTTC
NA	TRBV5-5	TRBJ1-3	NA	CASSLDSGFSGNTIYF	TGTGCCAGCAGCTTGGATTCGGGGTTTTCTGGAAACACCATATATTTT
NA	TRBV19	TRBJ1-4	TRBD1	CASSTDRGAEKLFF	TGTGCCAGTAGTACGGACAGGGGAGCTGAAAAACTGTTTTTT
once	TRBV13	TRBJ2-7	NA	CASSLEPGQSYEQYF	TGTGCCAGCAGCTTAGAACCCGGACAGAGCTACGAGCAGTACTTC
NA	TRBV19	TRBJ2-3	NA	CASSNGGSGTDTQYF	TGTGCCAGTAGTAATGGGGGGTCCGGTACAGATACGCAGTATTTT
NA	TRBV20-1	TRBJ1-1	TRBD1	CSAGRGREAFF	TGCAGTGCTGGAAGGGGGCGGGAAGCTTTCTTT
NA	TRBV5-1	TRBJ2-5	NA	CASSLTGQQVQETQYF	TGCGCCAGCAGCTTGACCGGACAGCAGGTCCAAGAGACCCAGTACTTC